What follows are 26 T cell receptor beta chains derived from one specimen sequenced in a study of shared clonotypes between healthy human individuals. Assay used: immunoSEQ multiplex PCR; TCRdb lists only in-frame clones, some missing. The sample yields roughly 660,000 clones, around 91% seen once. Sequencing used memory CD8+ T cells from PBMCs. Subset indicated: CD45RO+ cells pooled with CCR7-negative TemRA cells. These receptor sequences come from a man aged 18 to 29 in good health. Some clones in this sample may be carry-over from other donors' samples.

The J gene is TRBJ2-7, the V gene TRBV6-5; possibly TRBD2 for D (5 bases). Germline CDR1 is MNHEY and CDR2 is SVGAGI. Trimming cost V 7 bases and J 2 bases, with 9 bases left between them. The CDR3 is 12 amino acids. Written as DNA, the CDR3 is TGTGCCAGCATCGGGGATCCCTACGAGCAGTACTTC. Translating gives CASIGDPYEQYF.

The gene calls are TRBV11-2 and TRBJ2-7; D could derive from TRBD1 or TRBD2 (5 bases each). This CDR3 is built from 15 residues. CDR1 is SGHAT and CDR2 is FQNNGV in the germline V gene. The V end was cut by 3 bases, the J end by 3 bases, with 15 bases between. DNA for the CDR3: TGTGCCAGCAGCTTTCCGGGACGGAACCTCTACGAGCAGTACTTC. Its protein is CASSFPGRNLYEQYF.

The chain couples TRBV29-1 to TRBJ2-5; 9 bases align to TRBD1. The DNA end lines up better with TRBJ2-7; the J call may be wrong. The germline gives CDR1 SQVTM, CDR2 ANQGSEA. The CDR3 runs to 13 residues. CDR3 loop: CSAFVGQGYEQYF. CDR3 DNA sequence: TGCAGCGCCTTTGTGGGACAGGGTTACGAGCAGTACTTC.

V and J are TRBV9 and TRBJ2-3; 7 nucleotides align to TRBD2. The CDR3 loop spans 15 amino acids. V trimming: 4 bases; J trimming: 3 bases; junction bases outside the gene matches: 8. In germline, CDR1 is SGDLS, CDR2 YYNGEE. CDR3 in amino acids: CASSPRDYRTDTQYF. In nucleotides, the CDR3 is TGTGCCAGCAGCCCCCGGGACTATCGTACAGATACGCAGTATTTT.

The rearrangement joins TRBV4-1 to TRBJ2-1, with 7 bases aligning to TRBD2. Per the germline V gene, CDR1 is MGHRA and CDR2 is YSYEKL. This CDR3 has 21 residues. After removal of 1 base from V and 0 bases from J, the junction contained 18 bases not matched to a gene. CDR3 sequence (DNA): TGCGCCAGCAGCCAAGGTAGATTAGCGGGCGACCATAGGGGCTCCTACAATGAGCAGTTCTTC. Amino acid sequence: CASSQGRLAGDHRGSYNEQFF.

This clone came up once. The chain couples TRBV4-1 to TRBJ2-7, with 11 bases fitting TRBD2. The V gene's germline CDR1 is MGHRA and CDR2 YSYEKL. Trimming cost V 4 bases and J 3 bases; bases outside gene matches: 5. The length of the CDR3 is 15 residues. The CDR3 reads CASSPGLAAVYEQYF. The DNA for the CDR3 is TGCGCCAGCAGCCCGGGACTAGCGGCAGTCTACGAGCAGTACTTC.

This clone was counted once. V usage is TRBV5-1 and J usage is TRBJ1-4, with D possibly TRBD1 on 5 matching bases. Germline CDR1 reads SGHRS; CDR2 reads YFSETQ. V was cut by 0 bases and J by 4 bases, with 10 bases left in between. The length of the CDR3 is 15 residues. The DNA for the CDR3 is TGCGCCAGCAGCTTGGCCGCGGGGGATAATGAAAAACTGTTTTTT. This translates into CASSLAAGDNEKLFF.

The J gene is TRBJ2-1, the V gene TRBV6-5, with 11 nucleotides matching TRBD2. Germline V gene lookup returns CDR1 MNHEY and CDR2 SVGAGI. The J segment lost 2 bases and the V segment lost 4 bases, leaving 4 bases of the junction unmatched. This CDR3 has 16 amino acids. This CDR3 reads CASSSSGRTPYNEQFF. The CDR3 DNA follows: TGTGCCAGCAGTTCTAGCGGGAGGACCCCCTACAATGAGCAGTTCTTC.

CDR3 bases: TGCAGTGCTACCCCCTTCGAGCAGTACTTC. Translating gives CSATPFEQYF. V gene TRBV20-1 combines with J gene TRBJ2-7; unclear D gene. V was pared by 4 bases and J by 6 bases, with 7 bases between. Germline loops: CDR1 DFQATT, CDR2 SNEGSKA (reference sequence). This CDR3 region has 10 residues.

The rearrangement links TRBV5-1 to TRBJ2-7, with TRBD1 matching 9 bases. J lost 6 bases, V lost 3 bases, and 10 bases had no gene match. The CDR3 length is 15 residues. Germline CDR1 reads SGHRS; CDR2 reads YFSETQ. CDR3 region: CASSWGSGTGSEQYF. The CDR3 DNA follows: TGCGCCAGCAGCTGGGGCTCCGGGACAGGGTCCGAGCAGTACTTC.

V and J are TRBV28 and TRBJ2-5; D unclear. The CDR3 extends over 14 amino acids. Per the germline V gene, CDR1 is MDHEN and CDR2 is SYDVKM. V lost 7 bases, J lost 5 bases, and 17 bases lay in between. CDR3 in DNA: TGTGCCAGCACTTTGGTTGGCAGCGATGAGACCCAGTACTTC. Protein product: CASTLVGSDETQYF.

This chain joins TRBV9 and TRBJ2-3, with 8 bases identical to TRBD2. Per the germline V gene, CDR1 is SGDLS and CDR2 is YYNGEE. The CDR3 length is 18 residues. V was pared by 2 bases and J by 0 bases, with 11 bases of the junction left unmatched. As DNA, the CDR3 is TGTGCCAGCAGCGTTACTAGCGGCCAAACAGATAGCACAGATACGCAGTATTTT. Its protein is CASSVTSGQTDSTDTQYF.

The chain recombines TRBV30 with TRBJ1-2; TRBD1 is a possible D gene (5 bases). Germline V gene sequence: CDR1 GTSNPN, CDR2 SVGIG (reference sequence). The CDR3 runs to 15 residues. The V gene lost 0 bases and the J gene lost 3 bases, with 14 bases spanning the gap. CDR3 amino acids: CAWSVRGAGDYGYTF. The CDR3 DNA follows: TGTGCCTGGAGTGTACGAGGGGCCGGGGACTATGGCTACACCTTC.

This clone was counted a single time. J is TRBJ2-1 and V is TRBV11-2; a weak D match, TRBD2 (6 bases). The CDR3 consists of 16 residues. V shed 5 bases and J shed 2 bases, with 16 bases lying between them. Germline CDR1 reads SGHAT; CDR2 reads FQNNGV. CDR3 sequence (DNA): TGTGCCAGCAGCGCCCGGGGCGGGATTACCTACAATGAGCAGTTCTTC. It yields the protein CASSARGGITYNEQFF. The full variable domain, in which reference TRBV11-2 and TRBJ2-1 provide the parts outside the CDR3, is EAGVAQSPRYKIIEKRQSVAFWCNPISGHATLYWYQQILGQGPKLLIQFQNNGVVDDSQLPKDRFSAERLKGVDSTLKIQPAKLEDSAVYLCASSARGGITYNEQFFGPGTRLTVL.

J is TRBJ2-5 and V is TRBV5-6; D might be TRBD2 (6 bases). The CDR3 is made up of 16 amino acids. CDR1 is SGHDT, CDR2 YYEEEE, per germline. Trimming pared 3 bases from V and 3 bases from J, leaving 18 bases between. In DNA form, the CDR3 reads TGTGCCAGCAGCTCTTTCACAGCCGGGGGAGAAGAGACCCAGTACTTC. This sequence encodes CASSSFTAGGEETQYF. Supplemented by reference TRBV5-6 and TRBJ2-5, the full variable domain reads DAGVTQSPTHLIKTRGQQVTLRCSPKSGHDTVSWYQQALGQGPQFIFQYYEEEERQRGNFPDRFSGHQFPNYSSELNVNALLLGDSALYLCASSSFTAGGEETQYFGPGTRLLVL.

The V gene is TRBV19, the J gene TRBJ2-1, with TRBD2 matching over 14 bases. The V gene's germline CDR1 is LNHDA and CDR2 SQIVND (reference sequence). The length of the CDR3 is 15 residues. Trimming removed 7 bases from V and 14 bases from J; junction bases left unmatched: 13. The CDR3, as DNA: TGTGCCAGTACCCCGGGACTAGCGGGAGAGGGATTAAAGTTCTTC. Its protein is CASTPGLAGEGLKFF. The whole variable domain, filled in from reference TRBV19 and TRBJ2-1, reads DGGITQSPKYLFRKEGQNVTLSCEQNLNHDAMYWYRQDPGQGLRLIYYSQIVNDFQKGDIAEGYSVSREKKESFPLTVTSAQKNPTAFYLCASTPGLAGEGLKFFGPGTRLTVL.

The CDR3 sequence: CASSHVGGQKKIQPQHF. In DNA, the CDR3 is TGTGCCAGCAGTCACGTTGGGGGACAGAAGAAAATTCAGCCCCAGCATTTT. The gene calls are TRBV5-6 and TRBJ1-5, with 7 bases that match TRBD1. The length of the CDR3 is 17 residues. V dropped 5 bases and J dropped 6; count of bases not matched to a gene: 17. From germline, CDR1 is SGHDT and CDR2 YYEEEE.

This clone occurred once. The genes are TRBV27 and TRBJ2-2; 7 bases line up with TRBD2. V shed 3 bases, J shed 4 bases, and the junction held 2 bases outside the gene matches. Per the germline V gene, CDR1 is MNHEY and CDR2 is SMNVEV (reference sequence). CDR3 size: 14 residues. The CDR3 region has the DNA TGTGCCAGCAGTTTGACTAGCCCCACCGGGGAGCTGTTTTTT. Residues: CASSLTSPTGELFF.

The V and J genes are TRBV5-6 and TRBJ2-5; D gene unclear. The DNA end is a closer match to TRBJ2-7, so the J assignment may be wrong. This CDR3 contains 12 residues. Germline V gene sequence: CDR1 SGHDT, CDR2 YYEEEE. The CDR3 nucleotides are TGTGCCAGCAGCCCTCGAGGACACGAGCAGTACTTC. Encoded protein: CASSPRGHEQYF.

The gene calls are TRBV4-3 and TRBJ1-1; no definite D call. The V end was cut by 6 bases, the J end by 1 base, with 15 bases between. Germline values: CDR1 LGHNA, CDR2 YSLEER. The CDR3 covers 15 residues. The CDR3 loop reads CASRGRSQANTEAFF. The CDR3, as DNA: TGCGCCAGCAGAGGTAGGAGCCAGGCGAACACTGAAGCTTTCTTT.

The chain employs TRBV29-1 and TRBJ2-1; D is ambiguous. The CDR3 consists of 10 residues. Trimming stripped 3 bases from V and 7 bases from J, with 4 bases between. The germline V gene has CDR1 SQVTM and CDR2 ANQGSEA. This CDR3 reads CSVEGNEQFF. The CDR3 DNA sequence: TGCAGCGTTGAGGGGAATGAGCAGTTCTTC.

The CDR3 reads CASSPLRPNGYTF. For the CDR3, the DNA is TGTGCCAGCTCCCCGCTCCGCCCCAATGGCTACACCTTC. The rearrangement links TRBV9 to TRBJ1-2; D is uncertain. This CDR3 contains 13 residues. Germline V CDR1 and CDR2: SGDLS, YYNGEE. Trimming stripped 7 bases from V and 6 bases from J, with 16 bases between.

The rearrangement joins TRBV27 to TRBJ1-5; TRBD1 matches 8 bases. CDR3 size: 14 residues. CDR1 and CDR2 from the germline V gene are MNHEY and SMNVEV (reference sequence). V shed 3 bases, J shed 3 bases, and the junction held 1 base outside the gene matches. The DNA for the CDR3 is TGTGCCAGCAGTTTGGGACAGGACAATCAGCCCCAGCATTTT. It translates to CASSLGQDNQPQHF.

This clone is a singleton in its sample. The chain links TRBV5-1 to TRBJ2-7, with 12 bases that match TRBD2. Trimming at V came to 4 bases and at J to 1 base, leaving 3 bases not matched to a gene. Germline-derived CDR1 and CDR2 are SGHRS and YFSETQ. This CDR3 has 15 amino acids. CDR3 in amino acids: CASSTLAGGSYEQYF. DNA of the CDR3: TGCGCCAGCAGCACCCTAGCGGGAGGGTCCTACGAGCAGTACTTC.

The chain has TRBV27 and TRBJ2-7; 9 bases are shared with TRBD1. The CDR3 loop spans 15 amino acids. J was trimmed by 1 base and V by 4 bases; bases with no gene match: 5. CDR1 is MNHEY, CDR2 SMNVEV, per germline (reference sequence). The CDR3 sequence: CASSSPGTGSYEQYF. DNA of the CDR3: TGTGCCAGCAGTTCTCCCGGGACAGGGTCCTACGAGCAGTACTTC.

Worth noting for this clone: Other DNA sequences within the sample encode an identical CDR3. The gene calls are TRBV19 and TRBJ2-1; 9 nucleotides agree with TRBD2. The J segment lost 4 bases and the V segment lost 9 bases, leaving 4 bases of the junction unmatched. Germline loops: CDR1 LNHDA, CDR2 SQIVND (reference sequence). The CDR3 spans 13 residues. The chain's CDR3 is CASSLAGYNEQFF. The CDR3, as DNA: TGTGCCAGCTCCCTAGCGGGGTACAATGAGCAGTTCTTC.